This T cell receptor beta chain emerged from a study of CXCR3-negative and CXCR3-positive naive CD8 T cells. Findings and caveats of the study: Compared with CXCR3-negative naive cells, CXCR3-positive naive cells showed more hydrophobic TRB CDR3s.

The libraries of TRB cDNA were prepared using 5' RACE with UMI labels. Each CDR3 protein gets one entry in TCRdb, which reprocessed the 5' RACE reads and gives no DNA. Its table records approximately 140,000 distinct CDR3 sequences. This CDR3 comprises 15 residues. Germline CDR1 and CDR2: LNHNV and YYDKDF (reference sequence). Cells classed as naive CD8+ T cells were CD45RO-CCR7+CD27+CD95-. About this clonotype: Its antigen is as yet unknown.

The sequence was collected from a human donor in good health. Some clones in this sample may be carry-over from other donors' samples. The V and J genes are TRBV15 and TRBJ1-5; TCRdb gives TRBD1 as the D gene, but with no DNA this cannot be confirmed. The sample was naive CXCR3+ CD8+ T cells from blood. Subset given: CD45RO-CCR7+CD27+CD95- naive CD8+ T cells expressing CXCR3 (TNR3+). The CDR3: CATSSRQGFDQPQHF.